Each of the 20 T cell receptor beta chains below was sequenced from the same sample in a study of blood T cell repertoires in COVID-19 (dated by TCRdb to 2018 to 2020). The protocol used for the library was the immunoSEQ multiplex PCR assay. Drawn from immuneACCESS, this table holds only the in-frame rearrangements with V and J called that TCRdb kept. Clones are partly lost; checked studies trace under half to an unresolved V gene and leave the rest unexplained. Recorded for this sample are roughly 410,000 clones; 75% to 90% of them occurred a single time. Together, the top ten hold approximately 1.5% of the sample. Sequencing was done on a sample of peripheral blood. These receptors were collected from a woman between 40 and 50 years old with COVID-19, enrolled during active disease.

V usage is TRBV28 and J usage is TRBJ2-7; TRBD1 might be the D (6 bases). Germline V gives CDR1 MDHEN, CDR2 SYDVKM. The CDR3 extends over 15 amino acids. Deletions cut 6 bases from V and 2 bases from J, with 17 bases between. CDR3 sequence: CASSSTGQYPYEQYF. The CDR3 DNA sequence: TGTGCCAGCAGCTCCACTGGACAGTACCCCTACGAGCAGTACTTC.

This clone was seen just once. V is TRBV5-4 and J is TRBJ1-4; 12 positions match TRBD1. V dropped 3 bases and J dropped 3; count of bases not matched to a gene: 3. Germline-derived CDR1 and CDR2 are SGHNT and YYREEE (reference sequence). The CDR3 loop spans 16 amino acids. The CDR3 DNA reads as TGTGCCAGCAGCTCGGGACAGGGGGCTGCTAATGAAAAACTGTTTTTT. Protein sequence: CASSSGQGAANEKLFF.

The CDR3 loop is CASNPDNSNQPQHF. CDR3 sequence (DNA): TGTGCCAGCAACCCCGACAATAGCAATCAGCCCCAGCATTTT. This chain connects TRBV6-2 or TRBV6-3 to TRBJ1-5; D remains unclear. Per the germline V gene, CDR1 is MNHEY and CDR2 is SVGEGT. V was clipped by 7 bases and J by 0 bases, with 10 bases between them. CDR3 length equals 14 residues.

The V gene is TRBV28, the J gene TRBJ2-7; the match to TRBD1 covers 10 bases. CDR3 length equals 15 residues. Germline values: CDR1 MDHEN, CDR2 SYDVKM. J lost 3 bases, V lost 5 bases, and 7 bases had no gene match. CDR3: CASSDDRGRSYEQYF. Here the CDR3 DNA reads TGTGCCAGCAGTGATGACAGGGGGCGCAGCTACGAGCAGTACTTC.

DNA of the CDR3: TGTGCCAGCAAAGCGGGCAATCAGCCCCAGCATTTT. Translation gives CASKAGNQPQHF. The chain has TRBV12-3 or TRBV12-4 and TRBJ1-5; D gene unclear. The V and J ends lost 7 bases and 2 bases respectively, with 6 bases between them. This CDR3 contains 12 residues.

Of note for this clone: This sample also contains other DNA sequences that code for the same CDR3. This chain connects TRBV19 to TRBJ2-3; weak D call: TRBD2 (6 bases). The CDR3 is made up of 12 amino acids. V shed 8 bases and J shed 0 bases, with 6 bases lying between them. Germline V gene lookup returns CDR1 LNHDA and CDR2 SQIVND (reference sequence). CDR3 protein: CASGTSTDTQYF. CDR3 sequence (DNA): TGTGCCAGTGGGACTAGCACAGATACGCAGTATTTT.

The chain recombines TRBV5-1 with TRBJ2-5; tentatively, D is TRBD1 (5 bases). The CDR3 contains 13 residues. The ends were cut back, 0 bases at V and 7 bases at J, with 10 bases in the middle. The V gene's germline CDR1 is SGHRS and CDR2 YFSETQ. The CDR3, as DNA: TGCGCCAGCAGCTTGGAGTTTAGGGGGACCCAGTACTTC. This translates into CASSLEFRGTQYF.

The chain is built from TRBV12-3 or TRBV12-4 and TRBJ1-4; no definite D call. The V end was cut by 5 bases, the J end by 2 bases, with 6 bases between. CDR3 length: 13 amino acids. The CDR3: CASSPGTNEKLFF. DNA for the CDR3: TGTGCCAGCAGTCCGGGGACTAATGAAAAACTGTTTTTT.

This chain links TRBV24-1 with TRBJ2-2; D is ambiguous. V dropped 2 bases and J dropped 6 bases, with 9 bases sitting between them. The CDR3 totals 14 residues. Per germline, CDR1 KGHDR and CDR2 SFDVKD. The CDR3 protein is CATSDSVSSGELFF. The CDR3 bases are TGTGCCACCAGTGATTCCGTCTCCTCCGGGGAGCTGTTTTTT.

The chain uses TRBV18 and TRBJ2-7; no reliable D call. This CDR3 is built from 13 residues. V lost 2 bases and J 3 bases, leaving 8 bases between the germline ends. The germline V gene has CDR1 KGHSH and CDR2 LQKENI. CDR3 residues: CASSPAVNYEQYF. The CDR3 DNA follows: TGTGCCAGCTCACCAGCGGTCAACTACGAGCAGTACTTC.

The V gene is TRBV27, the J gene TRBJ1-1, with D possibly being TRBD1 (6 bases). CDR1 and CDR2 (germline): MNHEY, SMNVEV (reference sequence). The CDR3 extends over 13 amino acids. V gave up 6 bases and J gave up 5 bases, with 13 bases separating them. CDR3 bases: TGTGCCAGCAGGGGAGGGGGGTGGACTGAAGCTTTCTTT. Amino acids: CASRGGGWTEAFF.

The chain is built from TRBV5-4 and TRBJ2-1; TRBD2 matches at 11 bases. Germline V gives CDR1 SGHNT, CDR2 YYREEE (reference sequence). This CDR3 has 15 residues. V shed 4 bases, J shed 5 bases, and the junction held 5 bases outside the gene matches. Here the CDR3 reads CASSLAGGQNNEQFF. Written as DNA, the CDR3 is TGTGCCAGCAGCCTAGCGGGGGGCCAAAACAATGAGCAGTTCTTC.

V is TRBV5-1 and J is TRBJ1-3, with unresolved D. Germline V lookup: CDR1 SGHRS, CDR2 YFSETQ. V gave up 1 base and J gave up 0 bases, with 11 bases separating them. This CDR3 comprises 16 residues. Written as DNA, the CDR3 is TGCGCCAGCAGCTTGAACAGTGCTTACTCTGGAAACACCATATATTTT. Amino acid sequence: CASSLNSAYSGNTIYF.

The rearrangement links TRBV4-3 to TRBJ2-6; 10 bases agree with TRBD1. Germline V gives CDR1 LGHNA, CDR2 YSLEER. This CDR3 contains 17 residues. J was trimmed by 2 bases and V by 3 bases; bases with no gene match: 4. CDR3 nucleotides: TGCGCCAGCAGCCAGACAGGGGGCGTTACTGGGGCCAACGTCCTGACTTTC. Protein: CASSQTGGVTGANVLTF.

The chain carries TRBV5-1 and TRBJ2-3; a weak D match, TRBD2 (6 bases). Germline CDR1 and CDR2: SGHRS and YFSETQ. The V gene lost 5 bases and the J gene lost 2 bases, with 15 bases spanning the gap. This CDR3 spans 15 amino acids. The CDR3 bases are TGCGCCAGCAGGGAGTATGCGGGGACCACAGATACGCAGTATTTT. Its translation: CASREYAGTTDTQYF.

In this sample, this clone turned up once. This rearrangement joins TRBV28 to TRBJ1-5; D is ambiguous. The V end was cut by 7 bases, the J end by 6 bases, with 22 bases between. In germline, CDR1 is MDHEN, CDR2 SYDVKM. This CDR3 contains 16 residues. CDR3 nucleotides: TGTGCCAGCAACCCACGGAACCCTATAGGCGGTCAGCCCCAGCATTTT. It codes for CASNPRNPIGGQPQHF.

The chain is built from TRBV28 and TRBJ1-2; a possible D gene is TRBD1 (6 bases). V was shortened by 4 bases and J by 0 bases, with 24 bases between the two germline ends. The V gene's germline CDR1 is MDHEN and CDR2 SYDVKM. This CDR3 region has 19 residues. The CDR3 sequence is CASSSYSILRQATNYGYTF. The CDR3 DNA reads TGTGCCAGCAGTTCCTACTCCATTCTAAGACAGGCGACTAACTATGGCTACACCTTC.

The chain's CDR3 is CASSVGETQYF. CDR3 nucleotide sequence: TGTGCCAGCAGCGTCGGGGAGACCCAGTACTTC. The chain couples TRBV6-5 to TRBJ2-5; no definite D call. V shed 6 bases and J shed 5 bases, with 7 bases lying between them. The length of the CDR3 is 11 residues. Germline V gene data show CDR1 as MNHEY and CDR2 as SVGAGI.

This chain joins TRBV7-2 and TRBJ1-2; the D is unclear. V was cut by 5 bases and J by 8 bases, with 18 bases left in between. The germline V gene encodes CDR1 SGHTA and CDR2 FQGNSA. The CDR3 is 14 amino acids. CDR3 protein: CASSPGRAMWGYTF. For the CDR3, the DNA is TGTGCCAGCAGCCCGGGGAGGGCCATGTGGGGCTACACCTTC.

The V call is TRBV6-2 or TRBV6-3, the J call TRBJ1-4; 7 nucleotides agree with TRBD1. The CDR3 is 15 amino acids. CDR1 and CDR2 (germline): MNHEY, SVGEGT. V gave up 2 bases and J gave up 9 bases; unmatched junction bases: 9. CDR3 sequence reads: CASSYLGTEGQKLFF. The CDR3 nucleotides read TGTGCCAGCAGTTACCTCGGGACAGAAGGTCAAAAACTGTTTTTT.